The 30 T cell receptor beta chains below all came from one sample that was sequenced in a study of shared clonotypes between healthy human individuals. Sequencing used immunoSEQ multiplex PCR; TCRdb keeps in-frame clones, though not all of them. The table lists fewer than 550,000 clones, about three quarters of them singletons, with around 12% in the top ten. The sequenced material came from PBMCs. Source of these receptors: a woman aged 40-49 years in good health. Some clones in this sample may be carry-over from other donors' samples.

This clone appeared a few times. V gene TRBV4-3 combines with J gene TRBJ2-3; TRBD2 agrees at 9 bases. CDR3 size: 16 residues. Per the germline V gene, CDR1 is LGHNA and CDR2 is YSLEER. With V trimmed by 0 bases and J by 2 bases, 3 bases remained unmatched. The DNA for the CDR3 is TGCGCCAGCAGCCAAGAAGGCGGGAGGGACACAGATACGCAGTATTTT. Protein product: CASSQEGGRDTDTQYF.

This chain uses TRBV5-1 with TRBJ2-7; no firm D call. The CDR3 spans 13 residues. Germline CDR1 SGHRS, CDR2 YFSETQ. Trimming took off 0 bases at V and 3 bases at J, with 7 bases between the two ends. CDR3 region: CASSLGTNYEQYF. The CDR3 nucleotides are TGCGCCAGCAGCTTGGGTACCAACTACGAGCAGTACTTC. Full variable domain (missing parts from reference TRBV5-1 and TRBJ2-7): KAGVTQTPRYLIKTRGQQVTLSCSPISGHRSVSWYQQTPGQGLQFLFEYFSETQRNKGNFPGRFSGRQFSNSRSEMNVSTLELGDSALYLCASSLGTNYEQYFGPGTRLTVT.

The chain couples TRBV5-1 to TRBJ2-5; TRBD2 matches 11 bases. The V and J ends lost 4 bases and 4 bases, in that order; junction bases with no gene match: 6. CDR3 length: 15 residues. Per the germline V gene, CDR1 is SGHRS and CDR2 is YFSETQ. The CDR3 region is CASSRTSGSRETQYF. The CDR3 DNA reads as TGCGCCAGCAGCCGAACTAGCGGGAGTAGAGAGACCCAGTACTTC.

This clone was seen a few times. Since a much larger clone is just one base distant, this may be a read error. The chain couples TRBV5-1 to TRBJ1-2, with TRBD1 identical over 9 bases. This CDR3 region has 14 residues. With V trimmed by 4 bases and J by 1 base, 2 bases remained unmatched. Germline values: CDR1 SGHRS, CDR2 YFSETQ. The CDR3 is CASSRGQGNYGYTF. The CDR3 bases are TGCGCCAGCAGCAGGGGACAGGGTAACTATGGCTACACCTTC.

V gene TRBV6-4 combines with J gene TRBJ2-1; TRBD2 aligns across 10 bases. Germline loops: CDR1 MRHNA, CDR2 SNTAGT. This CDR3 is 15 amino acids long. Losses at the gene ends were 2 bases for V and 7 bases for J; bases not matched to a gene: 5. CDR3 sequence reads: CASSDTGLAVNEQFF. The CDR3 DNA reads as TGTGCCAGCAGTGACACCGGACTAGCGGTAAATGAGCAGTTCTTC.

There are a few counts of this clone. This chain uses TRBV23-1 with TRBJ2-2, with D uncertain. TRBV23-1 is an ORF; its function is uncertain. The CDR3 has 15 amino acids. Deletions cut 4 bases from V and 1 base from J, with 10 bases between. The CDR3 loop is CASSLGARNTGELFF. The CDR3 DNA reads TGCGCCAGCAGTCTTGGAGCTCGGAACACCGGGGAGCTGTTTTTT.

This sequence joins TRBV7-9 and TRBJ1-1; perhaps TRBD1 as D (5 bases). The CDR3 contains 15 residues. The germline V and J ends were trimmed by 2 bases and 4 bases, with 14 bases remaining between them. The germline CDR1 and CDR2 sequences are SEHNR and FQNEAQ (reference sequence). In nucleotides, the CDR3 is TGTGCCAGCAGCTTAAGGGGAATTGAGGGCACTGAAGCTTTCTTT. This translates into CASSLRGIEGTEAFF.

The chain employs TRBV5-1 and TRBJ1-1, with D perhaps matching TRBD1 (6 bases). Germline V gene sequence: CDR1 SGHRS, CDR2 YFSETQ. With 5 bases removed from V and 3 bases from J, the gap between germline ends came to 20 bases. This CDR3 has 16 amino acids. The CDR3 coding sequence is TGCGCCAGCAGACCCGGCCGGGGGCCAATGGACACTGAAGCTTTCTTT. Amino acid sequence: CASRPGRGPMDTEAFF.

This chain connects TRBV28 to TRBJ2-7; no clear D gene. The germline V gene encodes CDR1 MDHEN and CDR2 SYDVKM. V lost 5 bases, J lost 4 bases, and 9 bases lay in between. This CDR3 has 12 residues. Here the CDR3 DNA reads TGTGCCAGCAGTCCCGGATTATACGAGCAGTACTTC. Its translation: CASSPGLYEQYF.

The chain uses TRBV28 and TRBJ2-5; D might be TRBD2 (6 bases). V was pared by 8 bases and J by 5 bases, with 15 bases between. CDR1 and CDR2 from the germline V gene are MDHEN and SYDVKM. CDR3 length: 13 amino acids. The CDR3 DNA sequence: TGTGCCAGCGAAAGGGTGGGAGGCGAGACCCAGTACTTC. It specifies CASERVGGETQYF.

A remark on this clone: In the same sample, other DNA sequences code for this CDR3. The chain has TRBV6-6 and TRBJ2-3; D is ambiguous. Germline V gene lookup returns CDR1 MNHNY and CDR2 SVGAGI (reference sequence). The CDR3 totals 12 residues. Deletions cut 3 bases from V and 3 bases from J, with 4 bases between. CDR3 in DNA: TGTGCCAGCAGTTATACGACAGATACGCAGTATTTT. Translated, it gives CASSYTTDTQYF.

This rearrangement joins TRBV5-4 to TRBJ2-1; 10 bases fit TRBD1. Germline V CDR1 and CDR2: SGHNT, YYREEE (reference sequence). This CDR3 is built from 15 residues. After removal of 5 bases from V and 2 bases from J, the junction contained 4 bases not matched to a gene. CDR3 amino acids: CASRQDRGAYNEQFF. CDR3 DNA sequence: TGTGCCAGCAGGCAGGACAGGGGGGCCTACAATGAGCAGTTCTTC. Full variable domain (rest looked up from reference TRBV5-4 and TRBJ2-1): ETGVTQSPTHLIKTRGQQVTLRCSSQSGHNTVSWYQQALGQGPQFIFQYYREEENGRGNFPPRFSGLQFPNYSSELNVNALELDDSALYLCASRQDRGAYNEQFFGPGTRLTVL.

This sequence joins TRBV27 and TRBJ2-1; no firm D call. V was cut by 9 bases and J by 0 bases, with 15 bases left in between. Germline CDR1 is MNHEY and CDR2 is SMNVEV (reference sequence). The CDR3 is 15 residues long. CDR3 DNA: TGTGCCAGTGGTAGGGCACCGAGCTCCTACAATGAGCAGTTCTTC. Translated: CASGRAPSSYNEQFF.

The chain links TRBV6-1 to TRBJ2-7; D is possibly TRBD2 (6 bases). Per germline, CDR1 MNHNS and CDR2 SASEGT. V was pared by 6 bases and J by 2 bases, with 14 bases between. This CDR3 has 14 residues. Here the CDR3 DNA reads TGTGCCAGCAGCATTTTCGGGGGAACCTACGAGCAGTACTTC. This encodes CASSIFGGTYEQYF.

This clone was counted only a few times. Here the CDR3 DNA reads TGTGCCAGCAGCCCCTACTTGGGTGAAACCTACGAGCAGTACTTC. It is translated as CASSPYLGETYEQYF. The rearrangement uses TRBV9 and TRBJ2-7; no clear D. The V end was cut by 4 bases, the J end by 2 bases, with 16 bases between. The V gene's germline CDR1 is SGDLS and CDR2 YYNGEE. The CDR3 totals 15 residues.

The sample holds one count of this clone. The chain uses TRBV4-3 and TRBJ2-1; D ambiguous. There are 16 residues in the CDR3. V shed 5 bases and J shed 7 bases, with 21 bases lying between them. Germline CDR1 is LGHNA and CDR2 is YSLEER. CDR3: CASSSNRIGDSNEQFF. The CDR3 nucleotides read TGCGCCAGCAGCTCTAACCGCATAGGAGATTCTAATGAGCAGTTCTTC.

The V gene is TRBV18, the J gene TRBJ2-7; tentative D call: TRBD1 (5 bases). CDR3 size: 15 residues. V lost 3 bases and J 5 bases, leaving 17 bases between the germline ends. The germline CDR1 and CDR2 sequences are KGHSH and LQKENI. CDR3 residues: CASSPRAGKADEQYF. Here the CDR3 DNA reads TGTGCCAGCTCACCCCGGGCAGGGAAGGCGGACGAGCAGTACTTC.

The chain recombines TRBV19 with TRBJ2-5, with TRBD2 identical over 9 bases. V lost 5 bases, J lost 5 bases, and 12 bases stayed unmatched. The CDR3 loop spans 16 amino acids. Per germline, CDR1 LNHDA and CDR2 SQIVND (reference sequence). In DNA form, the CDR3 reads TGTGCCAGTAGTCTTGCTCGGCTAGCGGGATTGGAGACCCAGTACTTC. It specifies CASSLARLAGLETQYF. Full variable domain (missing parts from reference TRBV19 and TRBJ2-5): DGGITQSPKYLFRKEGQNVTLSCEQNLNHDAMYWYRQDPGQGLRLIYYSQIVNDFQKGDIAEGYSVSREKKESFPLTVTSAQKNPTAFYLCASSLARLAGLETQYFGPGTRLLVL.

This clone was counted only a few times. The chain is built from TRBV29-1 and TRBJ1-4; D is perhaps TRBD1 (5 bases). The length of the CDR3 is 11 residues. Germline CDR1 and CDR2: SQVTM and ANQGSEA. V dropped 4 bases and J dropped 7 bases, with 7 bases sitting between them. The CDR3 loop reads CSVGGGEKLFF. The CDR3, as DNA: TGCAGCGTTGGGGGCGGTGAAAAACTGTTTTTT.

This clone has more than one count but fewer than ten. V is TRBV7-2 and J is TRBJ1-1; 8 bases line up with TRBD1. V was pared by 6 bases and J by 3 bases, with 6 bases of the junction left unmatched. The CDR3 runs 14 residues. Germline lookup yields CDR1 SGHTA and CDR2 FQGNSA. The CDR3 DNA is TGTGCCAGCAGTCCTCGGACAGGGTACACTGAAGCTTTCTTT. Protein: CASSPRTGYTEAFF.

The sample holds one count of this clone. The V gene is TRBV5-1, the J gene TRBJ2-3; the D gene could be TRBD1 or TRBD2 (6 bases each). The V gene lost 8 bases and the J gene lost 0 bases, with 10 bases spanning the gap. This CDR3 comprises 13 residues. CDR1 is SGHRS, CDR2 YFSETQ, per germline. Written as DNA, the CDR3 is TGCGCCAGTGGAGGGGGTAGCACAGATACGCAGTATTTT. It is translated as CASGGGSTDTQYF.

This clone has only a few counts. V and J are TRBV4-2 and TRBJ1-1; D call uncertain. Germline V gene sequence: CDR1 LGHNA, CDR2 YNFKEQ. The CDR3 is 12 residues long. Between the trimmed V and J ends, which lost 4 bases and 6 bases, there was a span of 9 bases. The CDR3 DNA reads as TGTGCCAGCAGCCGGGTCGGCGCTGAAGCTTTCTTT. Its translation is CASSRVGAEAFF.

The chain has TRBV30 and TRBJ2-3; 7 bases are a match to TRBD2. Germline CDR1 reads GTSNPN; CDR2 reads SVGIG (reference sequence). Losses at the gene ends were 8 bases for V and 0 bases for J; bases not matched to a gene: 11. CDR3 size: 15 residues. CDR3 region: CAGGKGGRSTDTQYF. As DNA, the CDR3 is TGTGCCGGAGGAAAGGGCGGGAGAAGCACAGATACGCAGTATTTT.

This sequence joins TRBV5-1 and TRBJ2-1, with 9 bases matching TRBD2. CDR1 and CDR2 from the germline V gene are SGHRS and YFSETQ. The CDR3 spans 18 residues. V was clipped by 4 bases and J by 3 bases; unmatched bases: 14. This CDR3 is CASSPRLTGTSFYNEQFF. CDR3 in DNA: TGCGCCAGCAGCCCACGTCTTACCGGGACTAGCTTCTACAATGAGCAGTTCTTC.

A note on this clone: The sample carries other DNA sequences with the same CDR3. This chain links TRBV5-1 with TRBJ1-1; perhaps TRBD1 as D (6 bases). Trimming stripped 2 bases from V and 3 bases from J, with 11 bases between. CDR3 length equals 14 residues. CDR1 is SGHRS, CDR2 YFSETQ, per germline. CDR3 amino acids: CASSLQGSDTEAFF. Written as DNA, the CDR3 is TGCGCCAGCAGCTTACAGGGTTCTGACACTGAAGCTTTCTTT.

The rearrangement uses TRBV29-1 and TRBJ2-5; D may be TRBD2 (6 bases). Per germline, CDR1 SQVTM and CDR2 ANQGSEA. With 8 bases removed from V and 5 bases from J, the gap between germline ends came to 21 bases. The CDR3 has 14 amino acids. In DNA, the CDR3 is TGCAGCACCGAGCGGGCAGCCCGGGGGGAGACCCAGTACTTC. It is translated as CSTERAARGETQYF.

J is TRBJ2-3 and V is TRBV11-2; possibly TRBD2 for D (7 bases). The CDR3 contains 16 residues. Germline values: CDR1 SGHAT, CDR2 FQNNGV. Trimming shortened V by 5 bases and J by 8 bases, and 23 bases separated the two germline ends. CDR3 residues: CASSHGTRAGEGTQYF. The CDR3 DNA sequence: TGTGCCAGCAGCCACGGGACACGGGCGGGGGAAGGTACGCAGTATTTT.

In its sample, this clone was seen a few times. The rearrangement links TRBV7-8 to TRBJ1-4, with 7 bases identical to TRBD1. CDR1 and CDR2 from the germline V gene are SGHVS and FQNEAQ. CDR3 length: 16 residues. V shed 2 bases and J 0 bases; nucleotides not matched to a gene: 3. The CDR3 region is CASSLRTGATNEKLFF. CDR3 in DNA: TGTGCCAGCAGCTTACGGACAGGTGCAACTAATGAAAAACTGTTTTTT. The full variable domain, rest sourced from reference TRBV7-8 and TRBJ1-4, is GAGVSQSPRYKVAKRGQDVALRCDPISGHVSLFWYQQALGQGPEFLTYFQNEAQLDKSGLPSDRFFAERPEGSVSTLKIQRTQQEDSAVYLCASSLRTGATNEKLFFGSGTQLSVL.

The chain uses TRBV6-1 and TRBJ2-2, with D uncertain. The CDR3 consists of 11 residues. Germline CDR1 reads MNHNS; CDR2 reads SASEGT. V lost 6 bases, J lost 9 bases, and 8 bases lay in between. The CDR3: CASSTAWELFF. CDR3 in DNA: TGTGCCAGCAGCACAGCCTGGGAGCTGTTTTTT.

The CDR3: CATSRLTGIVEKLFF. The CDR3 DNA reads TGTGCCACCAGCAGGCTAACAGGGATCGTCGAAAAACTGTTTTTT. This chain joins TRBV15 and TRBJ1-4, with a possible D match to TRBD1 (6 bases). Deletions cut 3 bases from V and 8 bases from J, with 16 bases between. The germline V gene has CDR1 LNHNV and CDR2 YYDKDF (reference sequence). The CDR3 runs 15 residues. The complete variable domain, with remaining parts taken from reference TRBV15 and TRBJ1-4, reads DAMVIQNPRYQVTQFGKPVTLSCSQTLNHNVMYWYQQKSSQAPKLLFHYYDKDFNNEADTPDNFQSRRPNTSFCFLDIRSPGLGDTAMYLCATSRLTGIVEKLFFGSGTQLSVL.